The table lists the clone carrying this TCR beta chain with a count of one. Generated by immunoSEQ multiplex PCR, the TCRdb table keeps only in-frame clones and is missing some. The data hold approximately 36,000 clones, with approximately 74% observed a single time. This sample is drawn from a study of blood T cell repertoires in COVID-19. The CDR3 runs 14 residues. CDR1 and CDR2 (germline): ENHRY, SYGVKD. V shed 3 bases and J 3 bases; nucleotides not matched to a gene: 4. This receptor was identified in a man in his 70s with COVID-19, enrolled during active disease. This sequence joins TRBV10-3 and TRBJ2-5, with 7 bases fitting TRBD1. Sequenced material: peripheral blood. The CDR3 region has the DNA TGTGCCATCAGTGACCGGGACAGAAAAGAGACCCAGTACTTC. Its translation is CAISDRDRKETQYF.